A single sample gave rise to the 13 T cell receptor beta chains below, sequenced in a study of shared clonotypes between healthy human individuals. CD45RO-negative, CCR7-positively selected cells formed the naive CD8 fraction, excluding terminally differentiated effector memory CD45RA+ cells. Generated by immunoSEQ multiplex PCR, the TCRdb table keeps only in-frame clones and is missing some. The sample holds about 750,000 clones, more than 85% seen once. The sequenced sample was naive CD8+ T cells sorted from blood. Receptor source: a man aged 30 to 45 in good health.

V is TRBV4-1 and J is TRBJ2-3; TRBD1 aligns across 7 bases. The CDR3 sequence is 19 residues long. Germline-derived CDR1 and CDR2 are MGHRA and YSYEKL. V was pared by 0 bases and J by 1 base, with 13 bases of the junction left unmatched. DNA of the CDR3: TGCGCCAGCAGCCAAGATGAGAGAGAGACAGGGCGAGGCACAGATACGCAGTATTTT. This translates into CASSQDERETGRGTDTQYF.

The chain links TRBV14 to TRBJ1-2; TRBD1 aligns across 8 bases. The CDR3 sequence is 19 residues long. After removal of 7 bases from V and 4 bases from J, the junction contained 23 bases not matched to a gene. Germline CDR1 is SGHDN and CDR2 is FVKESK. CDR3 sequence: CASIETGGQRFEMGYGYTF. The CDR3 coding sequence is TGTGCCAGCATCGAAACAGGGGGACAGCGGTTTGAGATGGGCTATGGCTACACCTTC. Based on the CDR3 plus reference TRBV14 and TRBJ1-2, the full variable domain is EAGVTQFPSHSVIEKGQTVTLRCDPISGHDNLYWYRRVMGKEIKFLLHFVKESKQDESGMPNNRFLAERTGGTYSTLKVQPAELEDSGVYFCASIETGGQRFEMGYGYTFGSGTRLTVV.

Turning to this clone: Other DNA sequences of this sample code for an identical CDR3. CDR3 protein: CSVETSGYNEQFF. CDR3 nucleotides: TGCAGCGTTGAGACTAGCGGATACAATGAGCAGTTCTTC. J is TRBJ2-1 and V is TRBV29-1, with 9 bases aligning to TRBD2. The V segment lost 3 bases and the J segment 4 bases; nucleotides outside the gene matches: 1. CDR3 length: 13 amino acids. The germline CDR1 and CDR2 sequences are SQVTM and ANQGSEA.

The chain employs TRBV5-1 and TRBJ2-7, with 8 bases lining up with TRBD2. There are 14 residues in the CDR3. Germline CDR1 and CDR2: SGHRS and YFSETQ. The junction had 5 bases not matched to a gene; V was cut back by 2 bases and J by 4 bases. As DNA, the CDR3 is TGCGCCAGCAGCTTCGCGGGAGGATCGTACGAGCAGTACTTC. It is translated as CASSFAGGSYEQYF. Together with reference TRBV5-1 and TRBJ2-7, the CDR3 gives the full variable domain: KAGVTQTPRYLIKTRGQQVTLSCSPISGHRSVSWYQQTPGQGLQFLFEYFSETQRNKGNFPGRFSGRQFSNSRSEMNVSTLELGDSALYLCASSFAGGSYEQYFGPGTRLTVT.

This chain connects TRBV7-3 to TRBJ2-3; 9 bases map to TRBD2. Germline trimming cut 5 bases from V and 4 bases from J; bases unmatched to any gene: 7. From germline, CDR1 is SGHTA and CDR2 FQGTGA. The CDR3 consists of 15 residues. CDR3: CASSDSGSAADTQYF. The CDR3 bases are TGTGCCAGCAGCGATAGCGGGAGTGCGGCAGATACGCAGTATTTT.

Of note for this clone: With a much larger clone just one base away, this may be a read error. At the DNA level, this CDR3 is encoded by other sequences in the same sample as well. The gene calls are TRBV14 and TRBJ2-7; D gene unclear. V lost 3 bases, J lost 2 bases, and 2 bases lay in between. In germline, CDR1 is SGHDN, CDR2 FVKESK. The CDR3 runs to 11 residues. The CDR3 DNA follows: TGTGCCAGCAGCCACACCTACGAGCAGTACTTC. It is translated as CASSHTYEQYF.

The chain joins TRBV6-5 to TRBJ2-1; 8 positions agree with TRBD1. After removal of 4 bases from V and 4 bases from J, the junction contained 6 bases not matched to a gene. The CDR3 contains 15 residues. Germline assignment: CDR1 MNHEY and CDR2 SVGAGI. CDR3 loop: CASSLTGTGYNEQFF. The CDR3 bases are TGTGCCAGCAGTTTGACCGGGACAGGTTACAATGAGCAGTTCTTC.

The chain links TRBV27 to TRBJ2-7; either TRBD1 or TRBD2 may fit D (5 bases each). The germline V gene has CDR1 MNHEY and CDR2 SMNVEV (reference sequence). The CDR3 length is 15 residues. V was clipped by 3 bases and J by 3 bases, with 15 bases between them. The CDR3 bases are TGTGCCAGCAGTTTTTCACCCGGGACCGGCTACGAGCAGTACTTC. Translation gives CASSFSPGTGYEQYF.

This sequence joins TRBV29-1 and TRBJ2-3; 7 nucleotides agree with TRBD1. The CDR3 is made up of 16 amino acids. Germline CDR1 is SQVTM and CDR2 is ANQGSEA. After removal of 4 bases from V and 2 bases from J, the junction contained 12 bases not matched to a gene. CDR3 nucleotide sequence: TGCAGCGTTGTGCCCTTGGGACAGCCAGACACAGATACGCAGTATTTT. This gives the protein CSVVPLGQPDTDTQYF.

The chain combines TRBV9 with TRBJ1-2; D might be TRBD1 (5 bases). V was pared by 3 bases and J by 4 bases, with 13 bases between. The CDR3 is 14 amino acids. Germline CDR1 and CDR2: SGDLS and YYNGEE. The CDR3, as DNA: TGTGCCAGCAGCGAAGGGGATACTGGCTATGGCTACACCTTC. Protein product: CASSEGDTGYGYTF.

The CDR3 reads CASSTYDTGEQYF. The CDR3 nucleotides read TGTGCCAGTAGTACATACGACACGGGCGAGCAGTACTTC. V gene TRBV19 combines with J gene TRBJ2-7; D not certain. Looked up from germline, CDR1 is LNHDA and CDR2 is SQIVND (reference sequence). The CDR3 is made up of 13 amino acids. Trimming removed 4 bases from V and 6 bases from J, with 13 bases in between.

V usage is TRBV9 and J usage is TRBJ2-7; D perhaps matches TRBD2 (6 bases). CDR1 SGDLS and CDR2 YYNGEE come from the germline V gene. CDR3 length: 15 amino acids. V gave up 0 bases and J gave up 6 bases, with 16 bases separating them. The CDR3 DNA sequence: TGTGCCAGCAGCGTAGGGAGGGGTTACTCACGCGAGCAGTACTTC. Protein product: CASSVGRGYSREQYF.

V usage is TRBV29-1 and J usage is TRBJ2-7; D gene ambiguous. This CDR3 region has 14 residues. Per germline, CDR1 SQVTM and CDR2 ANQGSEA. The germline V and J ends were trimmed by 6 bases and 0 bases, with 15 bases remaining between them. CDR3 region: CSVRPTLPSYEQYF. The CDR3 nucleotides read TGCAGCGTAAGGCCTACTCTCCCCTCCTACGAGCAGTACTTC.